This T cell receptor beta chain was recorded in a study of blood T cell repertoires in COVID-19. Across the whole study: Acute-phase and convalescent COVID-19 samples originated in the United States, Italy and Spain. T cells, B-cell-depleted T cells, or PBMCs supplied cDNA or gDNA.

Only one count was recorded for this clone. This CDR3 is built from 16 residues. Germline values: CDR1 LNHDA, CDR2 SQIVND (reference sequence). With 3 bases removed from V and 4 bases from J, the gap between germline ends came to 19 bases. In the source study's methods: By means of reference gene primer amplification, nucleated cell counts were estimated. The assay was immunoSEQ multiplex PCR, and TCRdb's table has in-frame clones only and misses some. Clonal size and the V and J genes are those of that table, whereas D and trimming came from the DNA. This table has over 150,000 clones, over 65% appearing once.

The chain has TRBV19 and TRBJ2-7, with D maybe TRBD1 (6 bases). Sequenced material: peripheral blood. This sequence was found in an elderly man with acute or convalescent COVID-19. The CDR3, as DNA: TGTGCCAGTAGTATGGGGCACACAGGGTTGAGGTACGAGCAGTACTTC. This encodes CASSMGHTGLRYEQYF.